This paragraph covers one T cell receptor (beta chain) sequence. What it recognizes is unknown. This sample is drawn from a study of T cell responses to AZD1222 COVID-19 vaccine. Whole-study results and caveats: Donors skewed white British and female; clonal diversity was possibly underestimated.

Germline loops: CDR1 LNHDA, CDR2 SQIVND (reference sequence). The V end lost 3 bases, the J end lost 0 bases, and 12 bases lay between the germline ends. This CDR3 contains 15 residues. Profiling relied on immunoSEQ multiplex PCR, and the TCRdb table lists in-frame clones only, not all of them. This table has about 160,000 clones, roughly 94% appearing once. Sequencing used peripheral blood, obtained on day 0 of AZD1222 vaccination. This TCR was sampled from an adult in good health. The chain combines TRBV19 with TRBJ2-7, with D maybe TRBD1 (5 bases). CDR3 nucleotide sequence: TGTGCCAGTAGTATTATAGGGGAAAGCTCCTACGAGCAGTACGTC. It specifies CASSIIGESSYEQYV.